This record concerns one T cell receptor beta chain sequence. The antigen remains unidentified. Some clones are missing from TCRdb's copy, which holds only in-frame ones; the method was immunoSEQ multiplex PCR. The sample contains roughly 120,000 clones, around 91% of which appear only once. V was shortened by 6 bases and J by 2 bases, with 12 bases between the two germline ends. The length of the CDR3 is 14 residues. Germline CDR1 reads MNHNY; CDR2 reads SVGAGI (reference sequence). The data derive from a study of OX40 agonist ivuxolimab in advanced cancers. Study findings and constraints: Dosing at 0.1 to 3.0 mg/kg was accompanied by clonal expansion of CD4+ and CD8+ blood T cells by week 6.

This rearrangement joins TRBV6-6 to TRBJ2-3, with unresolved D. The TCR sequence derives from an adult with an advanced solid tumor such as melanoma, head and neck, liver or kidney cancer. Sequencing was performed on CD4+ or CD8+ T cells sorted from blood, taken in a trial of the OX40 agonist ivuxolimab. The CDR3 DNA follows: TGTGCCAGCAGCCCCTCTCACGTCACAGATACGCAGTATTTT. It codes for CASSPSHVTDTQYF.